Below, 19 T cell receptor beta chains from the same sample are listed, as sequenced in a study of vaccination and CD4 T cells after COVID-19. The antigens of these receptors remain unknown. An Oncomine TCR Beta short-read assay was used to sequence the DNA from cultured CD4+ T cells. Researchers extracted genomic DNA from CD4+ T cells that had been cultured. TCRdb re-derived calls from the PCR reads in MiXCR, one entry per CDR3 protein. The table shows fewer than 9,500 distinct CDR3 sequences, with less than 40% occurring only once. Treatment in this sample: roughly ten-day PBMC culture with coronavirus spike peptide pools or control peptides (ViraFEST assay). During the years 2011-2018, before the COVID-19 pandemic, the unexposed donor's CD4+ T cells were collected. The sample taken for sequencing was CD4+ T cells from blood, cultured in vitro. The receptor source for this set is a human donor in good health.

CDR3 sequence: CATRGAGQGAWNTEAFF. The DNA of the CDR3 is TGTGCCACCAGGGGCGCGGGACAGGGGGCTTGGAACACTGAAGCTTTCTTT. The chain employs TRBV24-1 and TRBJ1-1; the match to TRBD1 covers 12 bases. The trim removed 7 bases at V and 1 base at J, leaving 9 bases unmatched. Germline CDR1 and CDR2: KGHDR and SFDVKD. The CDR3 has 17 residues.

The chain employs TRBV2 and TRBJ2-1, with TRBD1 matching over 7 bases. This CDR3 comprises 13 residues. V was clipped by 6 bases and J by 11 bases; unmatched bases: 10. Germline loops: CDR1 SNHLY, CDR2 FYNNEI. Here the CDR3 DNA reads TGTGCCAGCAGCTACGACAGGGAAGATCAGCAGTTCTTC. Its translation is CASSYDREDQQFF.

In this sample, this clonotype is medium-sized (0.01 to 0.1%). This chain uses TRBV20-1 with TRBJ2-3, with unresolved D. The CDR3 runs to 13 residues. Germline CDR1 DFQATT, CDR2 SNEGSKA (reference sequence). V lost 1 base to trimming and J lost 0 bases, with 5 bases between them. The CDR3 region is CSARVASTDTQYF. In DNA form, the CDR3 reads TGCAGTGCTAGAGTCGCTAGCACAGATACGCAGTATTTT.

This clonotype occurred a few times. The gene calls are TRBV27 and TRBJ1-5; 8 bases agree with TRBD1. V lost 3 bases to trimming and J lost 1 base; unmatched junction nucleotides: 8. The V gene's germline CDR1 is MNHEY and CDR2 SMNVEV (reference sequence). CDR3 length: 17 amino acids. For the CDR3, the DNA is TGTGCCAGCAGTTTGTCAGGGGGCCAAGGGAGCAATCAGCCCCAGCATTTT. This sequence encodes CASSLSGGQGSNQPQHF.

The genes are TRBV6-2 or TRBV6-3 and TRBJ2-7; 12 nucleotides line up with TRBD2. The germline gives CDR1 MNHEY, CDR2 SVGEGT. The CDR3 loop spans 17 amino acids. The V segment lost 4 bases and the J segment 5 bases; nucleotides outside the gene matches: 12. The CDR3 DNA reads as TGTGCCAGCAGTTTCGCGAGTCCCGGACTAGCGGGAAACGAGCAGTACTTC. This encodes CASSFASPGLAGNEQYF.

V is TRBV6-5 and J is TRBJ2-4; D may correspond to TRBD1 or TRBD2 (5 bases each). V dropped 3 bases and J dropped 1 base, with 10 bases sitting between them. This CDR3 contains 15 residues. From germline, CDR1 is MNHEY and CDR2 SVGAGI. CDR3 region: CASSYGGEAKNIQYF. As DNA, the CDR3 is TGTGCCAGCAGTTATGGGGGAGAGGCCAAAAACATTCAGTACTTC.

This rearrangement joins TRBV27 to TRBJ2-2; the match to TRBD1 covers 12 bases. V lost 8 bases and J lost 5; bases outside the gene matches: 12. From germline, CDR1 is MNHEY and CDR2 SMNVEV (reference sequence). CDR3 length: 17 amino acids. The CDR3 sequence: CASSGDRGRMGTGELFF. CDR3 nucleotides: TGTGCCAGCTCCGGGGACAGGGGGCGAATGGGGACCGGGGAGCTGTTTTTT.

The genes are TRBV27 and TRBJ1-2; 9 nucleotides line up with TRBD1. The germline CDR1 and CDR2 sequences are MNHEY and SMNVEV (reference sequence). This CDR3 is 14 amino acids long. V lost 8 bases to trimming and J lost 3 bases; unmatched junction nucleotides: 7. The CDR3 DNA is TGTGCCAGCCGGGACAGGGTCGGCGACTATGGCTACACCTTC. Translating gives CASRDRVGDYGYTF.

This sequence joins TRBV28 and TRBJ2-5; 9 bases fit TRBD2. CDR1 is MDHEN, CDR2 SYDVKM, per germline. J lost 1 base, V lost 1 base, and 13 bases had no gene match. The length of the CDR3 is 19 residues. CDR3: CASSLYSPLAGALQETQYF. The CDR3 nucleotides read TGTGCCAGCAGTTTATATTCCCCTTTAGCGGGAGCCCTCCAAGAGACCCAGTACTTC.

This rearrangement joins TRBV10-1 to TRBJ2-6; TRBD2 agrees at 8 bases. The CDR3 totals 17 residues. Germline V gene data show CDR1 as WNHNN and CDR2 as SYGVQD (reference sequence). V lost 2 bases and J lost 3; bases outside the gene matches: 6. Written as DNA, the CDR3 is TGCGCCAGCAGTGAGACCCGGGAGGGGAGTGGGGCCAACGTCCTGACTTTC. Encoded protein: CASSETREGSGANVLTF.

This clonotype was recorded a few times. The V and J genes are TRBV20-1 and TRBJ2-5; D possibly uses TRBD1 or TRBD2 (5 bases each). The CDR3 sequence is 15 residues long. With 0 bases removed from V and 5 bases from J, the gap between germline ends came to 16 bases. The germline V gene encodes CDR1 DFQATT and CDR2 SNEGSKA (reference sequence). Here the CDR3 reads CSARDYGRAGETQYF. CDR3 nucleotide sequence: TGCAGTGCTAGAGATTACGGCAGGGCGGGCGAGACCCAGTACTTC.

This clonotype turned up a few times. The rearrangement uses TRBV19 and TRBJ2-2, with D maybe TRBD1 (6 bases). The CDR3 totals 16 residues. The germline gives CDR1 LNHDA, CDR2 SQIVND (reference sequence). V shed 4 bases and J shed 0 bases, with 12 bases lying between them. The CDR3 sequence is CASSTQGRANTGELFF. CDR3 bases: TGTGCCAGTAGTACACAGGGAAGGGCGAACACCGGGGAGCTGTTTTTT.

In this sample, this clonotype turned up a few times. The V and J genes are TRBV21-1 and TRBJ1-5. TRBV21-1 is an annotated pseudogene. The CDR3 runs 14 residues. This CDR3 is CASTAGHSNQPQHF. The DNA for the CDR3 is TGTGCCAGCACCGCGGGTCATAGCAATCAGCCCCAGCATTTT.

The chain employs TRBV6-1 and TRBJ2-2; tentatively, D is TRBD1 (6 bases). The length of the CDR3 is 15 residues. The germline gives CDR1 MNHNS, CDR2 SASEGT. The V end lost 5 bases, the J end lost 6 bases, and 16 bases lay between the germline ends. CDR3: CASSPSWGRPGELFF. CDR3 bases: TGTGCCAGCAGTCCCTCTTGGGGGCGCCCCGGGGAGCTGTTTTTT.

This chain connects TRBV6-1 to TRBJ1-1; D possibly corresponds to TRBD1 (5 bases). Deletions cut 6 bases from V and 0 bases from J, with 20 bases between. Germline values: CDR1 MNHNS, CDR2 SASEGT. The CDR3 is 17 amino acids. CDR3 sequence (DNA): TGTGCCAGCAGCGTAGGGCATCGGGGGATCATGAACACTGAAGCTTTCTTT. Translation: CASSVGHRGIMNTEAFF.

This clonotype was recorded once. This chain connects TRBV19 to TRBJ2-6; D remains unclear. This CDR3 is 17 amino acids long. CDR1 and CDR2 from the germline V gene are LNHDA and SQIVND (reference sequence). V was trimmed by 5 bases and J by 2 bases, leaving 16 bases between them. CDR3 coding DNA: TGTGCCAGTAGTTTAAACACGGTTGTACCTGGGGCCAACGTCCTGACTTTC. This encodes CASSLNTVVPGANVLTF.

The sample holds one count of this clonotype. V and J are TRBV20-1 and TRBJ1-2; possible D gene TRBD1, 5 bases. This CDR3 contains 14 residues. Per the germline V gene, CDR1 is DFQATT and CDR2 is SNEGSKA (reference sequence). V lost 7 bases to trimming and J lost 7 bases, with 22 bases between them. The CDR3 DNA is TGCAGTGTTCACCCCGGTGAGGGCGGGGGTGGCTACACCTTC. Translated: CSVHPGEGGGGYTF.

In its sample, this clonotype was seen a few times. The chain couples TRBV5-1 to TRBJ2-7, with 14 bases identical to TRBD2. Looked up from germline, CDR1 is SGHRS and CDR2 is YFSETQ. J lost 4 bases, V lost 7 bases, and 7 bases had no gene match. This CDR3 is 15 amino acids long. Here the CDR3 DNA reads TGCGCCAGCGGAACGGGACTAGCGGGAGTATACGAGCAGTACTTC. Protein: CASGTGLAGVYEQYF.

The chain carries TRBV7-9 and TRBJ2-3; D gene unclear. The germline V and J ends were trimmed by 2 bases and 0 bases, with 15 bases remaining between them. The germline CDR1 and CDR2 sequences are SEHNR and FQNEAQ (reference sequence). There are 17 residues in the CDR3. CDR3: CASSLYGHFGSTDTQYF. The CDR3 bases are TGTGCCAGCAGCTTATATGGGCATTTTGGGAGCACAGATACGCAGTATTTT.